This T cell receptor beta chain was recorded in a study of blood T cell repertoires in COVID-19. Each participant's cohort was designated according to participant-reported clinical history. Trimming removed 4 bases from V and 5 bases from J; junction bases left unmatched: 9. The CDR3 runs to 14 residues. The germline V gene encodes CDR1 SQVTM and CDR2 ANQGSEA. TCRdb keeps only in-frame clones here, not all; method: immunoSEQ multiplex PCR. The repertoire holds approximately 290,000 clones, with 70% to 90% as singletons. This clone was counted a few times. The chain joins TRBV29-1 to TRBJ2-5; 8 nucleotides match TRBD1. The material sequenced was PBMCs or T cells enriched from blood (not recorded which). The TCR sequence derives from a woman in her 30s who had recovered from COVID-19. CDR3 in DNA: TGCAGCGTTGGGGGCAGGGGGCGAAGGGAGACCCAGTACTTC. Amino acids: CSVGGRGRRETQYF. Full variable domain (missing parts from reference TRBV29-1 and TRBJ2-5): SAVISQKPSRDICQRGTSLTIQCQVDSQVTMMFWYRQQPGQSLTLIATANQGSEATYESGFVIDKFPISRPNLTFSTLTVSNMSPEDSSIYLCSVGGRGRRETQYFGPGTRLLVL.